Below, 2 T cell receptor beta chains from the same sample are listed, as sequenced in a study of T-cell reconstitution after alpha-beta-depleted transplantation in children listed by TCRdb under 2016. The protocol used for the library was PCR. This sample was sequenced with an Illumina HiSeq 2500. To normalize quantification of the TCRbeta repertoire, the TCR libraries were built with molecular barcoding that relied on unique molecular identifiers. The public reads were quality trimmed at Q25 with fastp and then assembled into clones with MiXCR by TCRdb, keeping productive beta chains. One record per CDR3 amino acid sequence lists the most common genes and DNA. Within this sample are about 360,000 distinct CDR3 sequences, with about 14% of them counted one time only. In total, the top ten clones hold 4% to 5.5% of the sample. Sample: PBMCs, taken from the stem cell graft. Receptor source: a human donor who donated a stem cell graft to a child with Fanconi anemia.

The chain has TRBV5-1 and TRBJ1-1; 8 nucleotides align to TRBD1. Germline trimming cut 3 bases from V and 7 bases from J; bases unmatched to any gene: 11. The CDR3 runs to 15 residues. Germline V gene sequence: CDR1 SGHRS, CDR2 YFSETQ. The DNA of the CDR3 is TGCGCCAGCAGCTCGAATAATGGACAGGGAGGTGAAGCTTTCTTT. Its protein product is CASSSNNGQGGEAFF.

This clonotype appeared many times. The CDR3 nucleotides read TGCAGTGCAACAGCGGGGGGAAACTACAATGAGCAGTTCTTC. As protein: CSATAGGNYNEQFF. This chain joins TRBV20-1 and TRBJ2-1, with 9 bases aligning to TRBD2. Trimming at V came to 6 bases and at J to 3 bases, leaving 6 bases not matched to a gene. CDR1 DFQATT and CDR2 SNEGSKA come from the germline V gene (reference sequence). The CDR3 is 14 amino acids.